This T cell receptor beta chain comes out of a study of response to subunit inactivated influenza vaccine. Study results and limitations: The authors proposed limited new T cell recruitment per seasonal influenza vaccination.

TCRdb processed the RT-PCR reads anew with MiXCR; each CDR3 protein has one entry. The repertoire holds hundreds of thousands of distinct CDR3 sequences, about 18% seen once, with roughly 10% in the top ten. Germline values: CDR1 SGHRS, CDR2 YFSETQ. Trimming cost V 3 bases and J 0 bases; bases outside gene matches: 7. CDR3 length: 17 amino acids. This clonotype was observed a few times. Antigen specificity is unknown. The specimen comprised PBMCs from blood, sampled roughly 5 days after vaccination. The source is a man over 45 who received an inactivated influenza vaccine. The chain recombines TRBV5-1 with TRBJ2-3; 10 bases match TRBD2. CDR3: CASSSLTSGASTDTQYF. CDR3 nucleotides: TGCGCCAGCAGCTCCCTCACTAGCGGGGCTAGCACAGATACGCAGTATTTT.